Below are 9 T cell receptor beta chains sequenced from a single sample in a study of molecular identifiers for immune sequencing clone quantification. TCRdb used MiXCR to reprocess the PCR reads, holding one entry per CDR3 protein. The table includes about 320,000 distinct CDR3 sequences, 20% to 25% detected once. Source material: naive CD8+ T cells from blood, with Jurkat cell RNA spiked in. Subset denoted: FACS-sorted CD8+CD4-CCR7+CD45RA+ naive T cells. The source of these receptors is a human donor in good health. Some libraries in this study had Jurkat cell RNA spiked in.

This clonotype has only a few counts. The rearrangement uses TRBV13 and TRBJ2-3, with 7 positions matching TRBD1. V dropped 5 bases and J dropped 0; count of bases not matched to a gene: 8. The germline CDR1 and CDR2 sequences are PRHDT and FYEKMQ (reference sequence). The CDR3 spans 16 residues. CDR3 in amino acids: CASSHPTGESTDTQYF. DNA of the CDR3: TGTGCCAGCAGCCACCCCACAGGGGAGAGCACAGATACGCAGTATTTT.

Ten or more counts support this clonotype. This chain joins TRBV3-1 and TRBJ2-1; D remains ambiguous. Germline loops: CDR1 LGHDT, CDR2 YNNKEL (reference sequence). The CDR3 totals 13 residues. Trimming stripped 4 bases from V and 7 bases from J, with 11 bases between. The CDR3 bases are TGTGCCAGCAGCCCGGAACGATCTAATGAGCAGTTCTTC. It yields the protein CASSPERSNEQFF.

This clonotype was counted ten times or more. Here the CDR3 reads CASRRDISGNTIYF. The CDR3 DNA reads TGCGCCAGCAGACGGGACATCTCTGGAAACACCATATATTTT. The V gene is TRBV4-3, the J gene TRBJ1-3; possible D gene TRBD1, 6 bases. CDR1 is LGHNA, CDR2 YSLEER, per germline. V lost 6 bases to trimming and J lost 0 bases, with 9 bases between them. The CDR3 totals 14 residues.

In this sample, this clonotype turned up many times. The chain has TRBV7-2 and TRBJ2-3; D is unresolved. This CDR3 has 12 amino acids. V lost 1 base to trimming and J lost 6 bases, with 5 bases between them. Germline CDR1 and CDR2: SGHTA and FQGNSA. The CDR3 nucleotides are TGTGCCAGCAGCTTAGATAGGGATACGCAGTATTTT. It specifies CASSLDRDTQYF. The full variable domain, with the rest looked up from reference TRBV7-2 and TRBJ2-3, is GAGVSQSPSNKVTEKGKDVELRCDPISGHTALYWYRQSLGQGLEFLIYFQGNSAPDKSGLPSDRFSAERTGGSVSTLTIQRTQQEDSAVYLCASSLDRDTQYFGPGTRLTVL.

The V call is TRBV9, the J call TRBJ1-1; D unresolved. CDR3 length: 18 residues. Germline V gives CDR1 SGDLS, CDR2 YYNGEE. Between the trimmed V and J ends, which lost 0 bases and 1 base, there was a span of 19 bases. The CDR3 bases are TGTGCCAGCAGCGTAGCGGTAGAGGGTGGGAGGGAGAACACTGAAGCTTTCTTT. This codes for CASSVAVEGGRENTEAFF.

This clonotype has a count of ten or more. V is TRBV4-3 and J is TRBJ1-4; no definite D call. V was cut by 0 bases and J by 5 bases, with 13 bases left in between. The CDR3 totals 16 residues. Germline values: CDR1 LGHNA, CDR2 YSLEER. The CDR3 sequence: CASSQDRATVNEKLFF. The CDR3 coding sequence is TGCGCCAGCAGCCAAGACAGAGCCACAGTCAATGAAAAACTGTTTTTT.

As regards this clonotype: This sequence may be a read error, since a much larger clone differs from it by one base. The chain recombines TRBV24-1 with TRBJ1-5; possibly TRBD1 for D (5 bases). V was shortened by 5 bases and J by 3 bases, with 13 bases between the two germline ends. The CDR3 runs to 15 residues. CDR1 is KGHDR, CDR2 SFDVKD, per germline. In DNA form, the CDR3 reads TGTGCCACCAGTGTCGGGGCAGGCGACAATCAGCCCCAGCATTTT. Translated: CATSVGAGDNQPQHF.

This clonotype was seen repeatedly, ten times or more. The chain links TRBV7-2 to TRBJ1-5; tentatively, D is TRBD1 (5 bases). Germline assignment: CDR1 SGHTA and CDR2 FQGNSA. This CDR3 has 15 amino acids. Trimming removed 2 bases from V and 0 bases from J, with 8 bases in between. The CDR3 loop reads CASSLWGNSNQPQHF. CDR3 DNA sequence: TGTGCCAGCAGCTTATGGGGGAATAGCAATCAGCCCCAGCATTTT.

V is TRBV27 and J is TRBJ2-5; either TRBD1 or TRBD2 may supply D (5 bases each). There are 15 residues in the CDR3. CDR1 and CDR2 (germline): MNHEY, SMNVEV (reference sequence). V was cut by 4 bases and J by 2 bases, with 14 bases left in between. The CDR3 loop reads CASSSGASRQETQYF. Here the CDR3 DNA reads TGTGCCAGCAGTTCTGGGGCTAGCAGGCAAGAGACCCAGTACTTC.